The 20 T cell receptor beta chains below were found in one sample sequenced in a study of CXCR3-negative and CXCR3-positive naive CD8 T cells. The method, 5' RACE with UMI labels, was used to prepare the TRB cDNA libraries. With the 5' RACE reads reprocessed, TCRdb shows one record per CDR3 protein and no DNA. The listing records about 130,000 distinct CDR3 sequences. The sequenced sample consisted of naive CXCR3- CD8+ T cells from blood. Subset given: CD45RO-CCR7+CD27+CD95- naive CD8+ T cells lacking CXCR3 (TNR3-). The receptors here all came from a human donor in good health. Some clones in this sample may be carry-over from other donors' samples.

The chain uses TRBV6-2 or TRBV6-3 and TRBJ1-5; TCRdb's D gene call, TRBD1, goes unchecked for lack of DNA. The CDR3 extends over 15 amino acids. Germline V gene lookup returns CDR1 MNHEY and CDR2 SVGEGT. CDR3 loop: CASSPPGATNQPQHF.

This chain joins TRBV6-5 and TRBJ2-7. The germline gives CDR1 MNHEY, CDR2 SVGAGI. The CDR3 has 14 amino acids. The CDR3: CASSFERVAYEQYF.

The rearrangement links TRBV6-4 to TRBJ2-1. The germline CDR1 and CDR2 sequences are MRHNA and SNTAGT. CDR3 length equals 15 residues. CDR3: CASSEFINGYNEQFF.

V gene TRBV12-3 or TRBV12-4 combines with J gene TRBJ2-7; there is no DNA to check the TCRdb D call of TRBD2. This CDR3 is built from 14 residues. CDR3 protein: CASRLAGENYEQYF.

The V gene is TRBV13, the J gene TRBJ2-2; TCRdb lists TRBD2, though no DNA is available to test this call. The CDR3 loop spans 16 amino acids. CDR1 is PRHDT and CDR2 is FYEKMQ in the germline V gene (reference sequence). Here the CDR3 reads CASSLGLGWETGELFF.

The chain uses TRBV4-3 and TRBJ2-7; TCRdb indicates TRBD2, and absent DNA this call remains unverified. Germline CDR1 reads LGHNA; CDR2 reads YSLEER. The CDR3 loop spans 17 amino acids. The CDR3 sequence is CASSQESRASGAYEQYF.

The V and J genes are TRBV6-6 and TRBJ2-7; with no DNA, the TCRdb D assignment of TRBD2 cannot be verified. Germline V gene data show CDR1 as MNHNY and CDR2 as SVGAGI (reference sequence). This CDR3 spans 16 amino acids. This CDR3 reads CASSYSSGGPPSEQYF.

Here the CDR3 reads CAIPGAPDTEAFF. The chain uses TRBV5-1 and TRBJ1-1; as DNA is missing, the TRBD1 call by TCRdb cannot be tested. The CDR3 contains 13 residues. CDR1 SGHRS and CDR2 YFSETQ come from the germline V gene.

The chain recombines TRBV29-1 with TRBJ2-1; lacking DNA, the TRBD2 call made by TCRdb goes unchecked. The CDR3 is 14 amino acids. Germline V gene sequence: CDR1 SQVTM, CDR2 ANQGSEA. The CDR3 protein is CSAEGTSGANEQFF.

This chain connects TRBV5-1 to TRBJ2-7. CDR1 is SGHRS, CDR2 YFSETQ, per germline. CDR3 length: 15 residues. The CDR3 is CASSLAHSGSYEQYF.

This chain connects TRBV29-1 to TRBJ1-2; the D call of TRBD1 rests on TCRdb alone, since no DNA is present to check it. The germline V gene has CDR1 SQVTM and CDR2 ANQGSEA. CDR3 length: 15 amino acids. This CDR3 is CSVEGKQGTNYGYTF.

The V and J genes are TRBV13 and TRBJ2-2. Germline CDR1 reads PRHDT; CDR2 reads FYEKMQ (reference sequence). The CDR3 is made up of 14 amino acids. CDR3 region: CASSPQSVTGELFF.

V gene TRBV29-1 combines with J gene TRBJ1-1; the D call from TCRdb, TRBD1, cannot be confirmed without DNA. In germline, CDR1 is SQVTM, CDR2 ANQGSEA. There are 17 residues in the CDR3. CDR3 loop: CSVENSYLGPKGTEAFF.

The chain couples TRBV10-3 to TRBJ2-7. Germline V gene data show CDR1 as ENHRY and CDR2 as SYGVKD. The CDR3 contains 12 residues. CDR3 region: CAISDGSYEQYF.

The chain couples TRBV20-1 to TRBJ2-5. CDR1 and CDR2 (germline): DFQATT, SNEGSKA (reference sequence). The CDR3 spans 11 residues. The CDR3: CSATEVETQYF.

The CDR3: CASSVGSTGSYEQYF. The chain uses TRBV9 and TRBJ2-7; TCRdb indicates TRBD1, and absent DNA this call remains unverified. This CDR3 has 15 residues. Looked up from germline, CDR1 is SGDLS and CDR2 is YYNGEE. The whole variable domain, filled in from reference TRBV9 and TRBJ2-7, reads DSGVTQTPKHLITATGQRVTLRCSPRSGDLSVYWYQQSLDQGLQFLIQYYNGEERAKGNILERFSAQQFPDLHSELNLSSLELGDSALYFCASSVGSTGSYEQYFGPGTRLTVT.

The chain joins TRBV19 to TRBJ1-5; checking the TCRdb D call of TRBD1 is not possible without DNA. Germline CDR1 reads LNHDA; CDR2 reads SQIVND (reference sequence). The CDR3 has 15 residues. The CDR3 loop is CASSTSGSGRGPQHF.

The chain joins TRBV25-1 to TRBJ2-2; TCRdb lists TRBD1, though no DNA is available to test this call. Per the germline V gene, CDR1 is MGHDK and CDR2 is SYGVNS. This CDR3 region has 16 residues. This CDR3 is CASTHDRGQATGELFF.

The CDR3: CSASSTGGGNTEAFF. The chain couples TRBV20-1 to TRBJ1-1; no DNA is available, so the TRBD1 call from TCRdb remains unchecked. The CDR3 is made up of 15 amino acids. Germline V gives CDR1 DFQATT, CDR2 SNEGSKA (reference sequence).

The V call is TRBV5-1, the J call TRBJ2-1; the D call from TCRdb, TRBD2, cannot be confirmed without DNA. Germline CDR1 reads SGHRS; CDR2 reads YFSETQ. This CDR3 has 15 amino acids. The CDR3 spells CASSSGLASYNEQFF.